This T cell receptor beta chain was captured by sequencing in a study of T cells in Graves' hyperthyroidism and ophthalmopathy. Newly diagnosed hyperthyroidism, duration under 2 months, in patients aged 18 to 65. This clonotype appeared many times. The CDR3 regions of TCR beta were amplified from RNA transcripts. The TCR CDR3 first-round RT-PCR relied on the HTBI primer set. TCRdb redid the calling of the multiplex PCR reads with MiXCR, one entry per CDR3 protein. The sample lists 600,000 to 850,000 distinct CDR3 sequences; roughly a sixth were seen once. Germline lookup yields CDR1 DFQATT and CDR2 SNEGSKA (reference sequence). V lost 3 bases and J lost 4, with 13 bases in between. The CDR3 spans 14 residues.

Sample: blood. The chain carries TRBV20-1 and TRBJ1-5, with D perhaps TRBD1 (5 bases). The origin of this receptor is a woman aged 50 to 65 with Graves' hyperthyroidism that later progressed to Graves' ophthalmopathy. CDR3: CSARGGTGNQPQHF. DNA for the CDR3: TGCAGTGCTAGGGGAGGGACGGGAAATCAGCCCCAGCATTTT.